This T cell receptor beta chain was captured in a study of quantifying T cell responses using KT2 cells. Study overall: cDNA was made from DNase-treated RNA using alpha and beta constant primers. Under optimum conditions, T4 ligation efficiency was estimated at more than 10%.

Study-wide findings and caveats: Counts of KT2 alpha and beta sequences rose linearly with the number of KT2 cells added.

A single-stranded UMI oligo with SP2 sequence was ligated to cDNA 3' ends. First-round PCR used around 4 cycles and beta primers RC1.1 and RC1.2 covering TRBC1 and TRBC2. Using its own MiXCR run on the UMI-ligation and nested PCR reads, TCRdb lists one record per CDR3 protein. Of some 43,000 distinct CDR3 sequences detected, about a sixth appear once; the ten largest clones hold 43%. The CDR3 is made up of 15 amino acids. V was shortened by 3 bases and J by 1 base, with 12 bases between the two germline ends. CDR1 and CDR2 (germline): SGHVS, FQNEAQ. Different KT2-to-PBMC ratios were created with a constant PBMC count. Concerning this clonotype itself: Antigen specificity is unknown.

Sequencing was done on a sample of PBMCs spiked with cells of the T cell clone KT2. This TCR was recovered from a human donor. The chain has TRBV7-8 and TRBJ1-1; perhaps TRBD1 as D (6 bases). CDR3 sequence (DNA): TGTGCCAGCAGCTTCCCATTGGGACAGAACACTGAAGCTTTCTTT. The encoded protein is CASSFPLGQNTEAFF.